The 7 T cell receptor beta chains in this list originate from one sample, sequenced in a study of blood T cell repertoires in COVID-19. The assay was immunoSEQ multiplex PCR, and TCRdb's table has in-frame clones only and misses some. Of under 250,000 clones in the sample, approximately 80% were seen once. The sequenced sample consisted of PBMCs or T cells enriched from blood (not recorded which). Source of these receptors: a man aged 25 to 40 with acute COVID-19.

As concerns this clone: Mismatch with germline at one junction end may stem from a read error. This CDR3 is CATSGLADIQETQYF. CDR3 sequence (DNA): TGTGCCACCAGTGGACTAGCGGACATCCAAGAGACCCAGTACTTC. This chain links TRBV10-3 with TRBJ2-5; 10 bases fit TRBD2. CDR1 is ENHRY and CDR2 is SYGVKD in the germline V gene. This CDR3 is 15 amino acids long.

The chain links TRBV3-1 (or the pseudogene TRBV3-2) to TRBJ1-2, with unresolved D. CDR3 length equals 15 residues. Germline V gene data show CDR1 as LGHDT and CDR2 as YNNKEL (reference sequence). V gave up 0 bases and J gave up 7 bases, with 15 bases separating them. The CDR3 is CASSQDLIGSAGYTF. The CDR3 DNA reads TGTGCCAGCAGCCAAGATCTGATCGGGTCGGCTGGCTACACCTTC.

The chain recombines TRBV27 with TRBJ2-1; perhaps TRBD2 as D (7 bases). CDR1 is MNHEY, CDR2 SMNVEV, per germline (reference sequence). Trimming removed 6 bases from V and 10 bases from J, with 13 bases in between. CDR3 length: 12 residues. CDR3 nucleotide sequence: TGTGCCAGCAGCCCCCGGGGGGCGGAGCAGTTCTTC. Amino acids: CASSPRGAEQFF.

V and J are TRBV9 and TRBJ2-1, with 9 bases identical to TRBD2. The CDR3 runs to 15 residues. The V segment lost 0 bases and the J segment 7 bases; nucleotides outside the gene matches: 5. The germline CDR1 and CDR2 sequences are SGDLS and YYNGEE. In DNA, the CDR3 is TGTGCCAGCAGCGTAGATCTAGCGGGGTGGAATGAGCAGTTCTTC. This sequence encodes CASSVDLAGWNEQFF.

This clone was seen once. This chain's CDR3 is CASSLRRNTEAFF. The CDR3 nucleotides are TGTGCCAGCAGCCTACGGAGGAACACTGAAGCTTTCTTT. The chain couples TRBV7-3 to TRBJ1-1; no firm D call. This CDR3 is built from 13 residues. Germline V gene data show CDR1 as SGHTA and CDR2 as FQGTGA. V was shortened by 5 bases and J by 1 base, with 8 bases between the two germline ends.

This clone was seen more than once but under ten times. This chain's CDR3 is CASSQGGQGITEAFF. CDR3 nucleotide sequence: TGTGCCAGCAGCCAAGGAGGGCAGGGGATCACTGAAGCTTTCTTT. The chain links TRBV14 to TRBJ1-1; D might be TRBD1 (6 bases). Looked up from germline, CDR1 is SGHDN and CDR2 is FVKESK. The length of the CDR3 is 15 residues. V was clipped by 1 base and J by 4 bases, with 13 bases between them.

The DNA for the CDR3 is TGTGCCAGTAACCCATCGGGACAGCTTTCGAACACTGAAGCTTTCTTT. Encoded protein: CASNPSGQLSNTEAFF. The chain couples TRBV19 to TRBJ1-1; 7 bases map to TRBD1. This CDR3 spans 16 amino acids. Germline loops: CDR1 LNHDA, CDR2 SQIVND (reference sequence). V lost 7 bases and J lost 1; bases outside the gene matches: 12.